This T cell receptor beta chain was observed in a study of CD8 T cells in ankylosing spondylitis. Study-level points and caveats: There was reportedly significant enrichment of clones that were disease-linked in matched ankylosing spondylitis synovial fluid.

This clonotype was recorded a few times. What it recognizes is unknown. MiXCR, applied by TCRdb to the 5' RACE reads, yields one record per CDR3 protein. The table lists 290,000 or so distinct CDR3 sequences, 20% of them singletons. The CDR3 runs 16 residues. Trimming took off 4 bases at V and 1 base at J, with 16 bases between the two ends. The germline V gene encodes CDR1 LNHDA and CDR2 SQIVND (reference sequence). The sequence was obtained from a female donor with ankylosing spondylitis or in good health (not recorded which). Material: blood, either unsorted or a sorted T cell fraction (not recorded which). This chain links TRBV19 with TRBJ2-5; D is uncertain. CDR3 residues: CASSNPALSSQETQYF. CDR3 nucleotide sequence: TGTGCCAGTAGTAACCCCGCCCTATCGTCCCAAGAGACCCAGTACTTC.